This entry describes one TCR beta chain. This clone's antigen is unknown. Base qualities are not provided; no much larger clone lies one nucleotide away. This entry is derived from a study of shared clonotypes between healthy human individuals (dated by TCRdb to the early 2020s). For context, the study as a whole: Three men and a couple of women, aged 18 to 49 years, made up the cohort. To estimate repertoire size and how much clonotype sharing occurs between individuals, the study deeply sequenced the blood TCR repertoires of five or six healthy adults. To increase sequencing depth and limit assay-specific biases, different laboratories used diverse techniques to prepare libraries and sequence TCR repertoires. Between about 0.94 and 8.9 billion PBMCs per donor were obtained by leukapheresis. Summary of the overall study and its limitations: Because the study included a small number of donors, the genetic and exposure-history diversity represented was limited. Sampling was limited to blood, and TCR repertoires in tissue likely differ from TCR repertoires in blood. Pairwise subsampling indicated that sequencing depth was expected to affect the degree of clonotype sharing among donors.

Using the deep immunoSEQ assay, multiplex PCR amplified TCR CDR3 regions from genomic DNA. Extracted genomic DNA from each cell subset was spread evenly across all wells of several immunoSEQ 96-well plates, with each plate serving as a replicate. For unsorted PBMC, each replicate PCR was loaded with roughly 330 ng genomic DNA, equivalent to roughly 33,000 T cell genomes. Ten immunoSEQ deep assay plates were used to sequence unsorted PBMC genomic DNA. Purified libraries were measured with a Qubit 3.0 fluorometer, size-checked on a Bioanalyzer 2100, and measured again with the KAPA Library Quantification kit. Every immunoSEQ 96-well plate was sequenced on a separate single-read 150-cycle Illumina NextSeq 550 flow cell. The paper's processing steps were these. Because the immunoSEQ output held only junctional sequences and lacked quality scores, the filtering could not match the filtering applied to full-length reads. To assign V/J genes and CDR3, sequences were annotated using PyIR, a Python wrapper for IgBLAST v1.9, with IMGT germline references. Any read was removed if the V/J assignment was weak (E-value above 1e-6), the CDR3 was missing, or the read contained stop codons, out-of-frame junctions, or ambiguous translated residues. A V3J clonotype was defined by an identical inferred V gene, J gene, and CDR3 amino acid sequence. The percentage overlap between two repertoires was calculated by dividing the number of shared unique clonotypes by the size of the smaller repertoire. Repertoire richness was assessed with RTK rarefaction, the Chao1 estimator, and Recon v2.1 estimates of unobserved clonotypes. Drawn from immuneACCESS, this table holds only the in-frame rearrangements with V and J called that TCRdb kept. Clones are partly lost; checked studies trace under half to an unresolved V gene and leave the rest unexplained. That table is the source of V, J and clone size, and D and trimming were worked out from the DNA. Within this sample are about 480,000 clones, with 60% to 80% of them counted one time only. Of the sample, around 13% falls within the top ten clones.

The donors were healthy, HIV-negative adults who had no recently reported acute infections or vaccinations. Every donor was a Caucasian adult residing in Nashville, Tennessee, USA. For unsorted samples, tens of millions of PBMCs were counted, and genomic DNA was extracted using the QIAamp DNA Blood Mini kit. After blood collection by leukapheresis, PBMCs were isolated using Ficoll-Histopaque density gradient centrifugation and then cryopreserved in the vapor phase of liquid nitrogen. Looking up the germline V gene yields CDR1 SGHRS and CDR2 YFSETQ. V is clipped by 4 bases and J by 0 bases, and the sequence between their germline boundaries is 10 bases long. Its CDR3 holds 15 amino acids, cysteine through phenylalanine. Only CDR3 DNA is held: 45 bases, read in frame from base 1.

Here the chain combines TRBV5-1 and TRBJ2-2; the D gene assignment is perhaps TRBD1 or TRBD2, with each matching 6 bases. This TCR was recovered from a woman in her thirties or forties in good health. Some clones in this sample may be carry-over from other donors' samples. The sequencing sample was made of PBMCs. CDR3 reads: CASSAGHTNTGELFF. The sequence in DNA is TGCGCCAGCAGCGCGGGACACACGAACACCGGGGAGCTGTTTTTT. The CDR3, completed at both ends by the reference TRBV5-1 and TRBJ2-2 genes, gives the full variable domain KAGVTQTPRYLIKTRGQQVTLSCSPISGHRSVSWYQQTPGQGLQFLFEYFSETQRNKGNFPGRFSGRQFSNSRSEMNVSTLELGDSALYLCASSAGHTNTGELFFGEGSRLTVL.